The clone carrying this TCR beta chain was seen more than once but under ten times. Its antigen is unidentified. Possible read error: a much larger clone is one base away. The data derive from a study of CD8+CD57+ T cells in acquired aplastic anemia. Overall study: DNA recovered from sorted CD4+ and CD8+ cells had a mean of about 3 ug.

Whole-study results and caveats: It was found that fewer than 35 CD8+ CDR3 sequences were shared between patients and controls.

The CDR3 length is 16 residues. CDR1 and CDR2 from the germline V gene are SEHNR and FQNEAQ (reference sequence). An expansion of CD8+CD57+ cells by flow cytometry had been shown in patients chosen for sequencing. All patients had severe acquired aplastic anemia. Template material for TCR beta VDJ and CDR3 profiling consisted of genomic DNA. TCRdb fed the reads into MiXCR, producing one record per CDR3 protein. The sample holds approximately 200,000 distinct CDR3 sequences, around 50% seen once. Sequencing was carried out using sorted CD4+, CD8+, or CD8+CD57+ T cells (not recorded which) from PBMCs. This clonotype originated in a human donor with aplastic anemia. The J gene is TRBJ2-7, the V gene TRBV7-9; TRBD1 matches at 8 bases. The DNA of the CDR3 is TGTGCCAGCAGCTTACCACTTGGACAGGGCTGGAACGAGCGGTACTTC. Its translation is CASSLPLGQGWNERYF.